The 3 T cell receptor beta chains below come from one sample, sequenced in a study of cytomegalovirus exposure and HLA in healthy donors. Vbeta (60) and Jbeta (13) primers were used in the PCR. Data came from immunoSEQ multiplex PCR; TCRdb stores just in-frame clones and leaves some out. The data hold about 180,000 clones, with around 81% observed a single time. Sequencing was carried out using PBMCs. Source of these receptors: a woman under 30 in good health and CMV-seropositive.

In this sample, this clone turned up once. The rearrangement links TRBV27 to TRBJ2-7; 8 nucleotides match TRBD1. The CDR3 is 12 residues long. Germline CDR1 reads MNHEY; CDR2 reads SMNVEV (reference sequence). V gave up 6 bases and J gave up 6 bases; unmatched junction bases: 4. The CDR3 nucleotides read TGTGCCAGCAGGGGACAGGCTGTCGAGCAGTACTTC. It yields the protein CASRGQAVEQYF.

The rearrangement uses TRBV10-3 and TRBJ1-5, with D tentatively TRBD1 (6 bases). The V end was cut by 3 bases, the J end by 1 base, with 13 bases between. The CDR3 sequence is 16 residues long. Germline values: CDR1 ENHRY, CDR2 SYGVKD. The CDR3 DNA is TGTGCCATCAGTGAAGGGGGGGGCGCGAGCAATCAGCCCCAGCATTTT. Translation: CAISEGGGASNQPQHF.

J is TRBJ2-7 and V is TRBV6-1; D may be TRBD1 (6 bases). V shed 2 bases and J shed 3 bases, with 14 bases lying between them. This CDR3 has 15 residues. The germline CDR1 and CDR2 sequences are MNHNS and SASEGT. The CDR3 bases are TGTGCCAGCAGTGAAAATAAGGGGGTGGACTACGAGCAGTACTTC. The encoded protein is CASSENKGVDYEQYF.